Presented here are 14 T cell receptor beta chains from one specimen sequenced in a study of blood T cell repertoires in COVID-19. Assay: immunoSEQ multiplex PCR; the TCRdb copy retains only in-frame clones and omits some. Here the sample spans fewer than 650,000 clones, 70% to 90% being singletons. Sequenced input: peripheral blood. The source is a woman aged 45-59 years with COVID-19, enrolled during active disease.

V and J are TRBV4-2 and TRBJ1-1; no clear D gene. Per germline, CDR1 LGHNA and CDR2 YNFKEQ. The CDR3 length is 16 residues. V was trimmed by 7 bases and J by 4 bases, leaving 22 bases between them. CDR3 region: CASTSPRPGFGTEAFF. The CDR3, as DNA: TGTGCCAGCACCTCCCCCCGCCCGGGGTTCGGCACTGAAGCTTTCTTT.

As regards this clone: Distinct nucleotide sequences in the sample also encode this CDR3. This chain links TRBV19 with TRBJ1-1; TRBD1 matches at 7 bases. The CDR3 runs 13 residues. Germline V gene data show CDR1 as LNHDA and CDR2 as SQIVND (reference sequence). After removal of 5 bases from V and 0 bases from J, the junction contained 0 bases not matched to a gene. CDR3 in amino acids: CASSGQVNTEAFF. The CDR3 coding sequence is TGTGCCAGTAGTGGACAGGTGAACACTGAAGCTTTCTTT.

The chain is built from TRBV29-1 and TRBJ1-2, with TRBD1 matching 7 bases. The CDR3 spans 16 residues. V shed 1 base, J shed 4 bases, and the junction held 12 bases outside the gene matches. Germline V lookup: CDR1 SQVTM, CDR2 ANQGSEA. CDR3 in DNA: TGCAGCGTTGAAGGGAGACAGGGTCAGGCGTCCTATGGCTACACCTTC. This encodes CSVEGRQGQASYGYTF. The variable domain in full, with the rest retrieved from reference TRBV29-1 and TRBJ1-2, is SAVISQKPSRDICQRGTSLTIQCQVDSQVTMMFWYRQQPGQSLTLIATANQGSEATYESGFVIDKFPISRPNLTFSTLTVSNMSPEDSSIYLCSVEGRQGQASYGYTFGSGTRLTVV.

This clone was observed a few times. The chain couples TRBV11-2 to TRBJ1-1; D gene uncertain. This CDR3 has 13 residues. Germline V CDR1 and CDR2: SGHAT, FQNNGV. Trimming removed 3 bases at V and 4 bases at J, with 9 bases between. CDR3 in DNA: TGTGCCAGCAGCTTCCTAGGGAGCACTGAAGCTTTCTTT. This encodes CASSFLGSTEAFF.

This clone was seen a single time. This chain links TRBV6-5 with TRBJ1-6; D remains unclear. The CDR3 spans 15 residues. V was cut by 2 bases and J by 6 bases, with 11 bases left in between. The germline CDR1 and CDR2 sequences are MNHEY and SVGAGI. In nucleotides, the CDR3 is TGTGCCAGCAGTTACACGACACTAGCTAATTCACCCCTCCACTTT. As protein: CASSYTTLANSPLHF.

CDR3 sequence: CASSRAGQVYGYTF. For the CDR3, the DNA is TGTGCCAGCAGCCGCGCGGGACAGGTTTATGGCTACACCTTC. The chain has TRBV7-9 and TRBJ1-2, with 8 bases that match TRBD1. Looked up from germline, CDR1 is SEHNR and CDR2 is FQNEAQ (reference sequence). The CDR3 totals 14 residues. After removal of 5 bases from V and 5 bases from J, the junction contained 7 bases not matched to a gene.

The V gene is TRBV6-6, the J gene TRBJ2-2, with D possibly being TRBD2 (6 bases). Germline CDR1 is MNHNY and CDR2 is SVGAGI (reference sequence). Trimming removed 5 bases at V and 6 bases at J, with 10 bases between. This CDR3 is 13 amino acids long. As DNA, the CDR3 is TGTGCCAGCAGTCCAGGGAGGTCCGGGGAGCTGTTTTTT. Its translation is CASSPGRSGELFF.

The chain recombines TRBV7-3 with TRBJ1-1, with D uncertain. Deletions cut 5 bases from V and 3 bases from J, with 13 bases between. The germline V gene has CDR1 SGHTA and CDR2 FQGTGA. This CDR3 is built from 14 residues. The CDR3 region is CASSSQVGDTEAFF. The CDR3 nucleotides are TGTGCCAGCAGCAGTCAGGTGGGAGACACTGAAGCTTTCTTT.

The chain employs TRBV5-1 and TRBJ2-6, with D perhaps matching TRBD2 (5 bases). Trimming removed 0 bases at V and 2 bases at J, with 9 bases between. The CDR3 runs 16 residues. Per the germline V gene, CDR1 is SGHRS and CDR2 is YFSETQ. CDR3 region: CASSLVIGAGANVLTF. CDR3 in DNA: TGCGCCAGCAGCTTGGTAATCGGGGCTGGGGCCAACGTCCTGACTTTC.

The V and J genes are TRBV5-1 and TRBJ1-1; no clear D gene. The germline gives CDR1 SGHRS, CDR2 YFSETQ. The CDR3 runs 13 residues. Trimming removed 4 bases at V and 11 bases at J, with 18 bases between. CDR3 loop: CASSPGRVAGAFF. The CDR3 coding sequence is TGCGCCAGCAGCCCCGGGAGGGTCGCAGGTGCTTTCTTT.

The chain carries TRBV29-1 and TRBJ2-2; 7 bases map to TRBD1. Germline V lookup: CDR1 SQVTM, CDR2 ANQGSEA. After removal of 4 bases from V and 1 base from J, the junction contained 3 bases not matched to a gene. The CDR3 has 14 residues. The CDR3 nucleotides read TGCAGCGTTGCTGGACAGGTGAACACCGGGGAGCTGTTTTTT. Amino acid sequence: CSVAGQVNTGELFF.

This chain joins TRBV5-1 and TRBJ2-4, with a possible D match to TRBD2 (5 bases). From germline, CDR1 is SGHRS and CDR2 YFSETQ. The CDR3 is 14 amino acids. Trimming took 0 bases from V and 7 from J, leaving 11 bases between them. In DNA form, the CDR3 reads TGCGCCAGCAGCTTGGCCGGCGGGTACAACATTCAGTACTTC. Amino acid sequence: CASSLAGGYNIQYF.

The rearrangement links TRBV4-1 to TRBJ1-2; D call uncertain. Trimming stripped 1 base from V and 4 bases from J, with 4 bases between. Germline values: CDR1 MGHRA, CDR2 YSYEKL. The CDR3 sequence is 12 residues long. CDR3 residues: CASSQGLYGYTF. The CDR3 DNA follows: TGCGCCAGCAGCCAAGGACTCTATGGCTACACCTTC.

The chain carries TRBV6-1 and TRBJ1-1; D gene uncertain. The germline V gene has CDR1 MNHNS and CDR2 SASEGT. This CDR3 spans 15 amino acids. V was cut by 1 base and J by 4 bases, with 13 bases left in between. CDR3 coding DNA: TGTGCCAGCAGTGAAGACGGAGGGCGGGCCACTGAAGCTTTCTTT. Translation gives CASSEDGGRATEAFF.